The 19 T cell receptor beta chains in this list originate from one sample, sequenced in a study of read filtering for tumor transcriptome and immune sequencing. This library used 300 to 450 ng RNA and molecular barcoded adaptors spanning alpha/delta and beta/gamma chains. TCRdb passed the reads through MiXCR, listing each CDR3 protein once. Seen here are some 41,000 distinct CDR3 sequences, approximately 14% observed once, and the top ten hold around 37%. Sequenced material: a population of CD138-negative cells sorted from bone marrow. All receptors derive from a donor aged 40 or older with multiple myeloma.

This clonotype was detected ten times or more. This chain joins TRBV11-2 and TRBJ2-6; the D is unclear. Germline CDR1 reads SGHAT; CDR2 reads FQNNGV. The germline V and J ends were trimmed by 5 bases and 0 bases, with 8 bases remaining between them. This CDR3 comprises 15 residues. In DNA form, the CDR3 reads TGTGCCAGCAGCCACTCCAGCTCTGGGGCCAACGTCCTGACTTTC. Its protein product is CASSHSSSGANVLTF.

At least ten counts were recorded for this clonotype. This chain connects TRBV6-1 to TRBJ2-2; TRBD2 agrees at 10 bases. V lost 4 bases, J lost 8 bases, and 7 bases stayed unmatched. The CDR3 is made up of 15 amino acids. Germline CDR1 is MNHNS and CDR2 is SASEGT. The CDR3 DNA reads TGTGCCAGCAGTGTCTTCGGGACTAGCGCAGGGGAGCTGTTTTTT. Protein product: CASSVFGTSAGELFF.

This clonotype was picked up many times. The chain couples TRBV20-1 to TRBJ2-7, with TRBD2 matching over 10 bases. Germline-derived CDR1 and CDR2 are DFQATT and SNEGSKA (reference sequence). The CDR3 has 13 residues. V shed 0 bases, J shed 6 bases, and the junction held 2 bases outside the gene matches. CDR3 residues: CSAREGLASEQYF. The CDR3 DNA is TGCAGTGCTAGAGAGGGACTAGCGAGCGAGCAGTACTTC.

This clonotype was seen at least ten times. CDR3 region: CASIATGSYEQYF. DNA for the CDR3: TGTGCCAGCATTGCGACAGGGTCCTACGAGCAGTACTTC. The gene calls are TRBV6-4 and TRBJ2-7; 7 nucleotides agree with TRBD1. The CDR3 length is 13 residues. V lost 7 bases, J lost 1 base, and 4 bases stayed unmatched. Germline CDR1 is MRHNA and CDR2 is SNTAGT.

Notes on this clonotype: This CDR3 fails to terminate in the conserved phenylalanine or tryptophan, so it likely reflects a read error. The chain is built from TRBV6-5 and TRBJ1-5; no reliable D call. Germline V gene sequence: CDR1 MNHEY, CDR2 SVGAGI. This CDR3 comprises 14 residues. The V and J ends lost 6 bases and 3 bases respectively, with 12 bases between them. The CDR3 coding sequence is TGTGCCAGCAGCCGCACGGATAACAATCAGCCCCAGCATCTT. It encodes CASSRTDNNQPQHL.

This clonotype was seen many times. The chain is built from TRBV6-1 and TRBJ1-4; D unresolved. Trimming shortened V by 0 bases and J by 4 bases, and 12 bases separated the two germline ends. Germline lookup yields CDR1 MNHNS and CDR2 SASEGT. This CDR3 is 16 amino acids long. The chain's CDR3 is CASSEAPRGINEKLFF. CDR3 DNA sequence: TGTGCCAGCAGTGAAGCGCCTCGGGGTATTAATGAAAAACTGTTTTTT.

This clonotype was seen many times. V and J are TRBV28 and TRBJ1-6; no definite D call. Per germline, CDR1 MDHEN and CDR2 SYDVKM. This CDR3 has 15 residues. Trimming pared 3 bases from V and 6 bases from J, leaving 12 bases between. The CDR3 here is CASSFVSAVNSPLHF. The DNA of the CDR3 is TGTGCCAGCAGTTTCGTCTCGGCAGTTAATTCACCCCTCCACTTT. Drawing the rest from reference TRBV28 and TRBJ1-6, the complete variable domain is DVKVTQSSRYLVKRTGEKVFLECVQDMDHENMFWYRQDPGLGLRLIYFSYDVKMKEKGDIPEGYSVSREKKERFSLILESASTNQTSMYLCASSFVSAVNSPLHFGNGTRLTVT.

This clonotype was picked up many times. The chain employs TRBV20-1 and TRBJ1-6; 7 positions match TRBD1. This CDR3 region has 17 residues. With 1 base clipped from V and 7 bases from J, the junction kept 13 bases outside the gene matches. Germline-derived CDR1 and CDR2 are DFQATT and SNEGSKA (reference sequence). Here the CDR3 reads CSARGGVLTGRNSPLHF. CDR3 DNA sequence: TGCAGTGCTAGAGGAGGGGTCCTGACAGGGCGAAATTCACCCCTCCACTTT.

There are many counts of this clonotype. The gene calls are TRBV3-1 and TRBJ2-7; the D gene could be TRBD1 or TRBD2 (5 bases each). Germline V gene lookup returns CDR1 LGHDT and CDR2 YNNKEL (reference sequence). The CDR3 spans 15 residues. The ends were cut back, 2 bases at V and 3 bases at J, with 14 bases in the middle. CDR3 nucleotide sequence: TGTGCCAGCAGCCAAATATTGAGGGGCGGCTACGAGCAGTACTTC. Residues: CASSQILRGGYEQYF.

This clonotype was counted at least ten times. J is TRBJ2-7 and V is TRBV6-6; D is perhaps TRBD2 (5 bases). Trimming left V 6 bases short and J 1 base short, with 10 bases between. CDR3 length equals 13 residues. Germline CDR1 and CDR2: MNHNY and SVGAGI (reference sequence). In DNA, the CDR3 is TGTGCCAGCAGGCGGGCTAGGTCCTACGAGCAGTACTTC. Translated, it gives CASRRARSYEQYF.

This clonotype showed up many times. The chain uses TRBV5-1 and TRBJ2-1; no clear D gene. Trimming shortened V by 0 bases and J by 7 bases, and 11 bases separated the two germline ends. There are 14 residues in the CDR3. The germline V gene has CDR1 SGHRS and CDR2 YFSETQ. The CDR3 region is CASSLEVGLNEQFF. CDR3 coding DNA: TGCGCCAGCAGCTTGGAGGTTGGGTTAAATGAGCAGTTCTTC. Full variable domain (remainder filled in from reference TRBV5-1 and TRBJ2-1): KAGVTQTPRYLIKTRGQQVTLSCSPISGHRSVSWYQQTPGQGLQFLFEYFSETQRNKGNFPGRFSGRQFSNSRSEMNVSTLELGDSALYLCASSLEVGLNEQFFGPGTRLTVL.

The table lists this clonotype with many counts. This chain links TRBV6-5 with TRBJ1-4, with a tentative D call TRBD1 (6 bases). The CDR3 has 15 amino acids. Between the trimmed V and J ends, which lost 5 bases and 6 bases, there was a span of 16 bases. CDR1 and CDR2 (germline): MNHEY, SVGAGI. In nucleotides, the CDR3 is TGTGCCAGCAGTCTATCGGGGGCCCCGGATGAAAAACTGTTTTTT. Its translation: CASSLSGAPDEKLFF.

This clonotype has just a few counts. The CDR3 loop reads CASSYPGSDRANTGELFF. CDR3 nucleotide sequence: TGTGCCAGCAGTTATCCCGGATCCGACAGGGCCAACACCGGGGAGCTGTTTTTT. The J gene is TRBJ2-2, the V gene TRBV6-9, with 7 bases aligning to TRBD1. The V segment lost 2 bases and the J segment 2 bases; nucleotides outside the gene matches: 11. The CDR3 runs 18 residues. CDR1 and CDR2 (germline): MNHGY, SVAAGI.

In its sample, this clonotype was seen many times. Germline and junction disagree at one end, which may indicate a read error. This chain uses TRBV19 with TRBJ2-2; 8 positions agree with TRBD2. The V gene's germline CDR1 is LNHDA and CDR2 SQIVND (reference sequence). The CDR3 extends over 15 amino acids. The CDR3 is CASRVPAGGRGELFF. In DNA, the CDR3 is TGTGCCAGTAGAGTCCCCGCGGGAGGTCGGGGGGAGCTTTTTTTT.

This clonotype showed up many times. This rearrangement joins TRBV27 to TRBJ2-1, with TRBD1 matching over 9 bases. Losses at the gene ends were 5 bases for V and 2 bases for J; bases not matched to a gene: 4. Germline V CDR1 and CDR2: MNHEY, SMNVEV (reference sequence). The CDR3 has 15 amino acids. The CDR3 sequence is CASSADRGAYNEQFF. CDR3 coding DNA: TGTGCCAGCAGTGCGGACAGGGGAGCCTACAATGAGCAGTTCTTC.

This clonotype was counted at least ten times. J is TRBJ2-1 and V is TRBV5-1; TRBD2 agrees at 7 bases. The germline V gene encodes CDR1 SGHRS and CDR2 YFSETQ. This CDR3 is 21 amino acids long. V lost 1 base to trimming and J lost 2 bases; unmatched junction nucleotides: 21. CDR3 bases: TGCGCCAGCAGCTTGTTTGTCCCGGGGCTAGTCCAAGCGGGGCCCTACAATGAGCAGTTCTTC. Amino acid sequence: CASSLFVPGLVQAGPYNEQFF.

Points on this clonotype: A single base is all that separates this from a far larger clone, so a read error is likely. V gene TRBV5-1 combines with J gene TRBJ1-4; D may be TRBD1 (5 bases). There are 15 residues in the CDR3. Looked up from germline, CDR1 is SGHRS and CDR2 is YFSETQ. DNA for the CDR3: TGCGCCAGCAGCGGCGGGACTACCCTCTCGGATACGCGGTATTTT. It is translated as CASSGGTTLSDTRYF.

This clonotype was seen at least ten times. This chain uses TRBV4-2 with TRBJ2-1, with TRBD2 matching over 9 bases. The junction had 12 bases not matched to a gene; V was cut back by 8 bases and J by 4 bases. The CDR3 is 16 residues long. Germline V gene data show CDR1 as LGHNA and CDR2 as YNFKEQ. This CDR3 reads CASGDPGTSIYNEQFF. The CDR3, as DNA: TGTGCCAGCGGGGACCCCGGGACTAGCATATACAATGAGCAGTTCTTC.

The V and J genes are TRBV5-1 and TRBJ2-6; the D is unclear. Germline loops: CDR1 SGHRS, CDR2 YFSETQ. This CDR3 has 14 amino acids. The V end was cut by 4 bases, the J end by 0 bases, with 5 bases between. CDR3 sequence reads: CASSESSGANVLTF. The CDR3 nucleotides are TGCGCCAGCAGCGAGAGCTCTGGGGCCAACGTCCTGACTTTC. The whole variable domain, remainder taken from reference TRBV5-1 and TRBJ2-6, is KAGVTQTPRYLIKTRGQQVTLSCSPISGHRSVSWYQQTPGQGLQFLFEYFSETQRNKGNFPGRFSGRQFSNSRSEMNVSTLELGDSALYLCASSESSGANVLTFGAGSRLTVL.